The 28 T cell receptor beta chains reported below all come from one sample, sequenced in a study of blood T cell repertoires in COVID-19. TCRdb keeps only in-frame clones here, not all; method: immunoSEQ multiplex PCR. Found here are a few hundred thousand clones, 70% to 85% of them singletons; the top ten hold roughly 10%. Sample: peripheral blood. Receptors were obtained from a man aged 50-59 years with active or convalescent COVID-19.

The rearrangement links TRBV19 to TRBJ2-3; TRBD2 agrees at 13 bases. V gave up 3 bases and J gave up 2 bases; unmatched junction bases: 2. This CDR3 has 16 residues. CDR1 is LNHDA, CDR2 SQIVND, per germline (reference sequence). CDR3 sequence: CASSMTSGGNTDTQYF. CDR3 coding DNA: TGTGCCAGTAGTATGACTAGCGGGGGGAACACAGATACGCAGTATTTT.

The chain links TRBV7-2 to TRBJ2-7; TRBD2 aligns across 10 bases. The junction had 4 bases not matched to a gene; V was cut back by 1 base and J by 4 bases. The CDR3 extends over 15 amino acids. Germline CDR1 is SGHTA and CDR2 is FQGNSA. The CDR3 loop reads CASSLVVLAGYEQYF. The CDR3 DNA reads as TGTGCCAGCAGCTTAGTTGTACTAGCGGGATACGAGCAGTACTTC.

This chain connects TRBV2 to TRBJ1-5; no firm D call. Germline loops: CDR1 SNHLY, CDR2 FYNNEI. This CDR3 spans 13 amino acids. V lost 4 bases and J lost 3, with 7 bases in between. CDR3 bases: TGTGCCAGCAGTGGCAGTCCCAATCAGCCCCAGCATTTT. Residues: CASSGSPNQPQHF.

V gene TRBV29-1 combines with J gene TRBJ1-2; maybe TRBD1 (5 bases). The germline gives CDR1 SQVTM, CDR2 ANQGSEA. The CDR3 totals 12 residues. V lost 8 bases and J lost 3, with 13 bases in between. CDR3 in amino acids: CSLRDSDYGYTF. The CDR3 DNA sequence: TGCAGCTTAAGAGACAGTGACTATGGCTACACCTTC.

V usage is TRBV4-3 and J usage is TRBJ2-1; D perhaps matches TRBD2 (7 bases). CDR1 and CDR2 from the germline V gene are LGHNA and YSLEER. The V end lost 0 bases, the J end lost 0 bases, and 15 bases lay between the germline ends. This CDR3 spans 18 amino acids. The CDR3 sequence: CASSQDLRGPSSYNEQFF. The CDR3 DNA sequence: TGCGCCAGCAGCCAAGATTTGCGGGGGCCGAGCTCCTACAATGAGCAGTTCTTC.

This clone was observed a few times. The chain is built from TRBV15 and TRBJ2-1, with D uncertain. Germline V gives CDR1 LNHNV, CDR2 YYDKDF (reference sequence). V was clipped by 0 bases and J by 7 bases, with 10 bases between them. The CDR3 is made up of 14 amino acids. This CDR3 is CATSRDFEENEQFF. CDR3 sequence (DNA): TGTGCCACCAGCAGAGATTTTGAGGAAAATGAGCAGTTCTTC.

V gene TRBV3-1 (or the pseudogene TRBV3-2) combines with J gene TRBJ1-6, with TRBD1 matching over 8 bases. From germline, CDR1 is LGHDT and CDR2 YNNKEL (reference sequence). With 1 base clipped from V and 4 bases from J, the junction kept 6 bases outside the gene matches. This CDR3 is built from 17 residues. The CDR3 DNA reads TGTGCCAGCAGCCAAGTAGGAGACAGGGGTTATAATTCACCCCTCCACTTT. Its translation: CASSQVGDRGYNSPLHF.

The CDR3 here is CASSLTDTYEQYF. DNA of the CDR3: TGTGCCAGCAGTTTGACAGACACCTACGAGCAGTACTTC. The rearrangement links TRBV27 to TRBJ2-7; TRBD1 might be the D (5 bases). The ends were cut back, 3 bases at V and 2 bases at J, with 8 bases in the middle. The germline CDR1 and CDR2 sequences are MNHEY and SMNVEV (reference sequence). The CDR3 totals 13 residues.

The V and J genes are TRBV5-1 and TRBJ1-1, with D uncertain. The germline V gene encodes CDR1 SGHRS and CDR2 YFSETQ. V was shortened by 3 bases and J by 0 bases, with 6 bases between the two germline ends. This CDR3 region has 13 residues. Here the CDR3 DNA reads TGCGCCAGCAGCTACAGCATGAACACTGAAGCTTTCTTT. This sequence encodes CASSYSMNTEAFF.

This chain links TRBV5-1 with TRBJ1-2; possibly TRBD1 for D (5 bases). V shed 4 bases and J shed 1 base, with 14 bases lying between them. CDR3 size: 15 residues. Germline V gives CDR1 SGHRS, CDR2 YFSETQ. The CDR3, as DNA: TGCGCCAGCAGCCCATCCCAGGGAGGTAACTATGGCTACACCTTC. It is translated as CASSPSQGGNYGYTF.

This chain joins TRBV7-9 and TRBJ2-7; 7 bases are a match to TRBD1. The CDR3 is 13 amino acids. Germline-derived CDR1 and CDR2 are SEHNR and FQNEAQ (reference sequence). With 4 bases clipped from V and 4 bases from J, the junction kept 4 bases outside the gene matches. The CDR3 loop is CASSSGGWYEQYF. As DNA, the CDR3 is TGTGCCAGCAGCTCAGGGGGATGGTACGAGCAGTACTTC.

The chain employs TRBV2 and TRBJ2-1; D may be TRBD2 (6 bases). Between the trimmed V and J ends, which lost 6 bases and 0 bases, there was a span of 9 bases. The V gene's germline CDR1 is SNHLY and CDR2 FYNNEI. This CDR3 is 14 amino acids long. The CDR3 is CASSRDFSYNEQFF. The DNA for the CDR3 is TGTGCCAGCAGCCGGGACTTCTCCTACAATGAGCAGTTCTTC.

The CDR3: CASSYGQGDQPQHF. In DNA form, the CDR3 reads TGTGCCAGCAGCTACGGACAGGGAGATCAGCCCCAGCATTTT. The chain joins TRBV3-1 (or the pseudogene TRBV3-2) to TRBJ1-5; 8 bases align to TRBD1. Germline-derived CDR1 and CDR2 are LGHDT and YNNKEL (reference sequence). V was clipped by 5 bases and J by 5 bases; unmatched bases: 5. The CDR3 is 14 amino acids.

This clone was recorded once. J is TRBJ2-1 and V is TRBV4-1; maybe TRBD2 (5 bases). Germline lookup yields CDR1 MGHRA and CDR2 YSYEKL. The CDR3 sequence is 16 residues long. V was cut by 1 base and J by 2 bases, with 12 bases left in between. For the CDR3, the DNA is TGCGCCAGCAGCCAAGGAGGGCGGGCCACCTACAATGAGCAGTTCTTC. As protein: CASSQGGRATYNEQFF.

CDR3 residues: CASSPLWTSGGQETQYF. The DNA for the CDR3 is TGTGCCAGCAGTCCTCTATGGACTAGCGGGGGGCAGGAGACCCAGTACTTC. The V gene is TRBV6-6, the J gene TRBJ2-5; the match to TRBD2 covers 14 bases. CDR1 MNHNY and CDR2 SVGAGI come from the germline V gene (reference sequence). The CDR3 contains 17 residues. The V gene end was trimmed by 5 bases and the J gene end by 5 bases; junction bases not matched to a gene: 10.

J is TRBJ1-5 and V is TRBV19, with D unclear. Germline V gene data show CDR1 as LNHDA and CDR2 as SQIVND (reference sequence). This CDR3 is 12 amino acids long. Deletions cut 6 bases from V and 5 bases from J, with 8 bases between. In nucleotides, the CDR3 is TGTGCCAGTAGAACGGGGTATCAGCCCCAGCATTTT. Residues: CASRTGYQPQHF. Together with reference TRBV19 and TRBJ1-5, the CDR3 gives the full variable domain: DGGITQSPKYLFRKEGQNVTLSCEQNLNHDAMYWYRQDPGQGLRLIYYSQIVNDFQKGDIAEGYSVSREKKESFPLTVTSAQKNPTAFYLCASRTGYQPQHFGDGTRLSIL.

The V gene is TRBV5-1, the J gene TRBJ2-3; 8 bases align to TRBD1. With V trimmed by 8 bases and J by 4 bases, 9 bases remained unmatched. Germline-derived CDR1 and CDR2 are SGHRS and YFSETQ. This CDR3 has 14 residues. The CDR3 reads CASHRGAKSDTQYF. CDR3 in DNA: TGCGCCAGTCACAGGGGGGCGAAGTCAGATACGCAGTATTTT. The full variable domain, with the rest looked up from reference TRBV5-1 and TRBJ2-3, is KAGVTQTPRYLIKTRGQQVTLSCSPISGHRSVSWYQQTPGQGLQFLFEYFSETQRNKGNFPGRFSGRQFSNSRSEMNVSTLELGDSALYLCASHRGAKSDTQYFGPGTRLTVL.

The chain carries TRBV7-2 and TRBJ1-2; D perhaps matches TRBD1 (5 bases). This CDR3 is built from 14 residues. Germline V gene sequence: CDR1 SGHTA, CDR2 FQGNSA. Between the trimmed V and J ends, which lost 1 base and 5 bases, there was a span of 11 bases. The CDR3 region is CASSLEQGRYGYTF. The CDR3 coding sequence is TGTGCCAGCAGCTTAGAGCAGGGAAGGTATGGCTACACCTTC.

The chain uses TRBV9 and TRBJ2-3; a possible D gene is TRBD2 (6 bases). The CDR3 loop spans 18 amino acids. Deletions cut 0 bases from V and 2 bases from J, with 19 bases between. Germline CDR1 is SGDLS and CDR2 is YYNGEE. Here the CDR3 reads CASSVEGTAGRSTDTQYF. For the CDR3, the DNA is TGTGCCAGCAGCGTAGAAGGGACGGCGGGGAGATCCACAGATACGCAGTATTTT.

The CDR3 is CASSPRTSGGVGELFF. The CDR3 region has the DNA TGTGCCAGCAGCCCCCGGACTAGCGGGGGTGTCGGGGAGCTGTTTTTT. The chain carries TRBV4-2 and TRBJ2-2; TRBD2 aligns across 13 bases. CDR3 length: 16 amino acids. The junction had 6 bases not matched to a gene; V was cut back by 4 bases and J by 7 bases. Germline assignment: CDR1 LGHNA and CDR2 YNFKEQ.

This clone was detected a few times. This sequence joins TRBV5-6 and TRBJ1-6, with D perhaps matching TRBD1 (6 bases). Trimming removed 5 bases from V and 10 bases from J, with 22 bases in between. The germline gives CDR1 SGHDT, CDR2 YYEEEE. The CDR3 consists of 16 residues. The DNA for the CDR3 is TGTGCCAGCAGTTCGGACAGAGCCCTTGGAGGATCACCCCTCCACTTT. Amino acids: CASSSDRALGGSPLHF.

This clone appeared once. The CDR3 coding sequence is TGTGCCAGCAGTTTGCGTCCCGCCGGGGGCTACACCTTC. This sequence encodes CASSLRPAGGYTF. The V gene is TRBV28, the J gene TRBJ1-2; D not resolved. V was trimmed by 3 bases and J by 8 bases, leaving 13 bases between them. Per germline, CDR1 MDHEN and CDR2 SYDVKM. The CDR3 sequence is 13 residues long.

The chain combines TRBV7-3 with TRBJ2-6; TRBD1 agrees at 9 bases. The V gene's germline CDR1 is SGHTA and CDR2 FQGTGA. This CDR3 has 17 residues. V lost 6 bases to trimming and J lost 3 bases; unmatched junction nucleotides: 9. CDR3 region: CASRAGTGSGGANVLTF. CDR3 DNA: TGTGCCAGCAGGGCCGGGACAGGGAGTGGTGGGGCCAACGTCCTGACTTTC.

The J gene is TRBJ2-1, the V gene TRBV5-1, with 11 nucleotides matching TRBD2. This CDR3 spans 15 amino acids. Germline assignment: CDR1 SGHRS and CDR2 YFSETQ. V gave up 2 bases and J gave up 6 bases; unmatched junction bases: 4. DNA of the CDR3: TGCGCCAGCAGCTTTTTCCTAGCGGGAGGCAATGAGCAGTTCTTC. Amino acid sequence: CASSFFLAGGNEQFF.

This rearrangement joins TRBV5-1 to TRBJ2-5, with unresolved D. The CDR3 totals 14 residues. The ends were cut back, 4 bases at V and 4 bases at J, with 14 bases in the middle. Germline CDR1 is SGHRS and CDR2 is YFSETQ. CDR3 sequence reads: CASSPQVVGETQYF. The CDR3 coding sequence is TGCGCCAGCAGCCCTCAGGTAGTTGGAGAGACCCAGTACTTC.

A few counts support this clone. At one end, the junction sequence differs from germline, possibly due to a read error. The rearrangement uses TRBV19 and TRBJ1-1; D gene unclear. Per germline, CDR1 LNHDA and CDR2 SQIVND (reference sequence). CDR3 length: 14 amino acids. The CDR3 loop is CASSITTQSRRIGF. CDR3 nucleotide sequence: TGTGCCAGTAGTATTACGACACAATCGAGGAGGATTGGGTTT.

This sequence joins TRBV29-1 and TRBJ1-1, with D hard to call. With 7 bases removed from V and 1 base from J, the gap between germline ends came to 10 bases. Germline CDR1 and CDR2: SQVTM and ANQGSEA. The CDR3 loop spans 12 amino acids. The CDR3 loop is CSADGRNTEAFF. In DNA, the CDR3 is TGCAGCGCGGACGGGAGGAACACTGAAGCTTTCTTT.

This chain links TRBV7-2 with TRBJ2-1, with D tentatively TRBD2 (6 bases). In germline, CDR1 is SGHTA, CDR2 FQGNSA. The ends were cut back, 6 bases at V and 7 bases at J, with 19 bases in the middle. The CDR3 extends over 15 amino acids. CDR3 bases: TGTGCCAGCAGTCTCGCGAGGGACGGGAGAAATGAGCAGTTCTTC. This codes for CASSLARDGRNEQFF. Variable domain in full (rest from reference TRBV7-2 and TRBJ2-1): GAGVSQSPSNKVTEKGKDVELRCDPISGHTALYWYRQSLGQGLEFLIYFQGNSAPDKSGLPSDRFSAERTGGSVSTLTIQRTQQEDSAVYLCASSLARDGRNEQFFGPGTRLTVL.